These 31 T cell receptor beta chains were all obtained from the same sample, sequenced in a study of graft-versus-host responses after intestinal transplantation. Their target antigens are unknown. The method was immunoSEQ multiplex PCR; TCRdb's version includes in-frame clones alone and lacks a portion of them. The sample lists under 100,000 clones, 80% to 95% occurring once. Sequenced here: unstimulated CD8+ T cells sorted from spleen or lymph node cells, sampled before transplant. Every receptor here comes from a human donor who was the organ donor for an intestinal transplant.

This chain links TRBV4-1 with TRBJ1-2, with TRBD1 identical over 9 bases. V was clipped by 0 bases and J by 3 bases; unmatched bases: 8. The germline V gene encodes CDR1 MGHRA and CDR2 YSYEKL. CDR3 length: 17 amino acids. CDR3 nucleotides: TGCGCCAGCAGCCAAGATAGGACAGGGGTGGGGTACTATGGCTACACCTTC. Amino acid sequence: CASSQDRTGVGYYGYTF.

This chain links TRBV27 with TRBJ2-5; 14 bases align to TRBD2. Germline V lookup: CDR1 MNHEY, CDR2 SMNVEV (reference sequence). The junction had 2 bases not matched to a gene; V was cut back by 0 bases and J by 2 bases. This CDR3 has 17 residues. CDR3 amino acids: CASSLSGTSGGQETQYF. CDR3 in DNA: TGTGCCAGCAGTTTATCAGGGACTAGCGGGGGACAAGAGACCCAGTACTTC.

V usage is TRBV27 and J usage is TRBJ2-7, with 8 positions matching TRBD1. V was clipped by 8 bases and J by 2 bases; unmatched bases: 5. This CDR3 has 13 residues. Germline loops: CDR1 MNHEY, CDR2 SMNVEV (reference sequence). CDR3 in amino acids: CASRDRFPYEQYF. The CDR3 bases are TGTGCCAGCCGGGACAGGTTCCCCTACGAGCAGTACTTC.

DNA of the CDR3: TGTGCCAGCACGACCGCACAGGGGGCTGTGCCCTACGAGCAGTACTTC. Residues: CASTTAQGAVPYEQYF. This chain joins TRBV5-4 and TRBJ2-7; 9 positions agree with TRBD1. The V gene's germline CDR1 is SGHNT and CDR2 YYREEE (reference sequence). The V and J ends lost 6 bases and 2 bases, in that order; junction bases with no gene match: 12. The CDR3 has 16 amino acids.

In this sample, this clone turned up a few times. The genes are TRBV4-3 and TRBJ2-2; TRBD2 is a possible D gene (6 bases). The germline V gene encodes CDR1 LGHNA and CDR2 YSLEER. CDR3 length: 12 residues. Trimming stripped 5 bases from V and 7 bases from J, with 8 bases between. CDR3 nucleotides: TGCGCCAGCAGCGACGGGAGCGGGGAGCTGTTTTTT. Translating gives CASSDGSGELFF.

The chain recombines TRBV29-1 with TRBJ1-2; 9 bases fit TRBD1. The junction had 16 bases not matched to a gene; V was cut back by 8 bases and J by 0 bases. The germline V gene encodes CDR1 SQVTM and CDR2 ANQGSEA. The CDR3 spans 17 residues. The CDR3 loop reads CSIPTGGNPNANYGYTF. The CDR3 DNA follows: TGCAGCATACCGACAGGGGGAAACCCGAATGCTAACTATGGCTACACCTTC.

V usage is TRBV4-1 and J usage is TRBJ1-6; 8 nucleotides match TRBD1. The CDR3 extends over 17 amino acids. Per the germline V gene, CDR1 is MGHRA and CDR2 is YSYEKL. V dropped 4 bases and J dropped 7; count of bases not matched to a gene: 12. CDR3 in DNA: TGCGCCAGCAGCCGAGATACTCCGGGACAGGTGAATTCACCCCTCCACTTT. Amino acids: CASSRDTPGQVNSPLHF.

This rearrangement joins TRBV7-9 to TRBJ2-7, with D hard to call. The CDR3 contains 14 residues. Germline V gene data show CDR1 as SEHNR and CDR2 as FQNEAQ (reference sequence). The V end lost 3 bases, the J end lost 0 bases, and 9 bases lay between the germline ends. CDR3 coding DNA: TGTGCCAGCAGCTTTGGGCCGCGCTCCTACGAGCAGTACTTC. Its protein product is CASSFGPRSYEQYF. The entire variable domain, with the rest obtained from reference TRBV7-9 and TRBJ2-7, is as follows: DTGVSQNPRHKITKRGQNVTFRCDPISEHNRLYWYRQTLGQGPEFLTYFQNEAQLEKSRLLSDRFSAERPKGSFSTLEIQRTEQGDSAMYLCASSFGPRSYEQYFGPGTRLTVT.

This clone is a singleton in its sample. This chain connects TRBV9 to TRBJ2-4; D is possibly TRBD2 (6 bases). V lost 0 bases and J 2 bases, leaving 21 bases between the germline ends. This CDR3 comprises 19 residues. CDR1 and CDR2 (germline): SGDLS, YYNGEE. DNA for the CDR3: TGTGCCAGCAGCGTAGCTACGGGGGTGGGGGATATTTCCAAAAACATTCAGTACTTC. Amino acid sequence: CASSVATGVGDISKNIQYF.

The chain has TRBV4-3 and TRBJ2-2, with TRBD2 matching 13 bases. The V and J ends lost 4 bases and 6 bases, in that order; junction bases with no gene match: 2. Per the germline V gene, CDR1 is LGHNA and CDR2 is YSLEER. The CDR3 spans 15 residues. The CDR3 DNA follows: TGCGCCAGCAGCCCGGGACTAGCGGGGTCCGGGGAGCTGTTTTTT. Translating gives CASSPGLAGSGELFF.

This clone has just one count. V gene TRBV14 combines with J gene TRBJ1-2; D ambiguous. The V end was cut by 0 bases, the J end by 4 bases, with 12 bases between. Germline CDR1 and CDR2: SGHDN and FVKESK. This CDR3 has 15 residues. DNA for the CDR3: TGTGCCAGCAGCCAAGAAGCCGGGATCCCCTATGGCTACACCTTC. Translated, it gives CASSQEAGIPYGYTF. Filled out from reference TRBV14 and TRBJ1-2, the complete variable domain reads EAGVTQFPSHSVIEKGQTVTLRCDPISGHDNLYWYRRVMGKEIKFLLHFVKESKQDESGMPNNRFLAERTGGTYSTLKVQPAELEDSGVYFCASSQEAGIPYGYTFGSGTRLTVV.

The gene calls are TRBV6-1 and TRBJ2-5, with 8 bases matching TRBD1. With 8 bases clipped from V and 2 bases from J, the junction kept 10 bases outside the gene matches. The CDR3 totals 15 residues. Germline assignment: CDR1 MNHNS and CDR2 SASEGT. CDR3 nucleotide sequence: TGTGCCAGCGCAGACAGGGGATGGAGTCAAGAGACCCAGTACTTC. Residues: CASADRGWSQETQYF.

The gene calls are TRBV7-3 and TRBJ1-6; D gene ambiguous. CDR1 is SGHTA and CDR2 is FQGTGA in the germline V gene. V shed 2 bases and J shed 9 bases, with 8 bases lying between them. This CDR3 spans 13 amino acids. For the CDR3, the DNA is TGTGCCAGCAGCTTACTCGAGGGTTCACCCCTCCACTTT. This translates into CASSLLEGSPLHF. Full variable domain (remainder filled in from reference TRBV7-3 and TRBJ1-6): GAGVSQTPSNKVTEKGKYVELRCDPISGHTALYWYRQSLGQGPEFLIYFQGTGAADDSGLPNDRFFAVRPEGSVSTLKIQRTERGDSAVYLCASSLLEGSPLHFGNGTRLTVT.

The chain has TRBV9 and TRBJ2-5, with TRBD2 matching 9 bases. Judging by the DNA end, TRBJ2-7 fits better; the J call may be wrong. Per germline, CDR1 SGDLS and CDR2 YYNGEE. The CDR3 extends over 18 amino acids. The CDR3 DNA reads TGTGCCAGCAGCGCCGGGGGGGGGCTAGCGGGGCCGCCCTACGAGCAGTACTTC. Its translation is CASSAGGGLAGPPYEQYF.

This rearrangement joins TRBV7-3 to TRBJ2-1, with 7 bases aligning to TRBD2. The CDR3 covers 18 residues. Germline V lookup: CDR1 SGHTA, CDR2 FQGTGA. V shed 0 bases, J shed 2 bases, and the junction held 10 bases outside the gene matches. For the CDR3, the DNA is TGTGCCAGCAGCTTAACGCCCTGGCGGGGGAAGCCCTACAATGAGCAGTTCTTC. Translation: CASSLTPWRGKPYNEQFF.

The chain carries TRBV4-3 and TRBJ2-7; D unresolved. V was clipped by 0 bases and J by 2 bases, with 14 bases between them. Germline-derived CDR1 and CDR2 are LGHNA and YSLEER. This CDR3 region has 16 residues. This CDR3 reads CASSQEHPSVTYEQYF. The CDR3 region has the DNA TGCGCCAGCAGCCAAGAACATCCCTCAGTGACCTACGAGCAGTACTTC.

The rearrangement links TRBV10-1 to TRBJ2-7; D might be TRBD1 (6 bases). Germline-derived CDR1 and CDR2 are WNHNN and SYGVQD (reference sequence). V lost 1 base, J lost 0 bases, and 7 bases lay in between. The CDR3 spans 14 residues. The CDR3 spells CASSEWTDSYEQYF. CDR3 DNA: TGCGCCAGCAGTGAGTGGACAGACTCCTACGAGCAGTACTTC.

This chain joins TRBV4-3 and TRBJ2-3; TRBD2 might be the D (6 bases). The CDR3 spans 18 residues. V lost 0 bases and J lost 2, with 18 bases in between. Germline V gene data show CDR1 as LGHNA and CDR2 as YSLEER. This chain's CDR3 is CASSQDPPRRGITDTQYF. In DNA form, the CDR3 reads TGCGCCAGCAGCCAAGATCCACCGAGGCGGGGAATCACAGATACGCAGTATTTT.

The chain recombines TRBV9 with TRBJ2-7; D not resolved. The V gene's germline CDR1 is SGDLS and CDR2 YYNGEE. Trimming took 0 bases from V and 0 from J, leaving 10 bases between them. This CDR3 is 15 amino acids long. The DNA for the CDR3 is TGTGCCAGCAGCGTAGGGTCCGAGGCCTCCTACGAGCAGTACTTC. This sequence encodes CASSVGSEASYEQYF.

The genes are TRBV29-1 and TRBJ2-2, with D possibly being TRBD1 (6 bases). V lost 7 bases and J 7 bases, leaving 13 bases between the germline ends. CDR1 is SQVTM and CDR2 is ANQGSEA in the germline V gene. CDR3 size: 12 residues. CDR3 DNA: TGCAGCGCCCCAGGGGCGGGCGGGGAGCTGTTTTTT. It codes for CSAPGAGGELFF.

V is TRBV5-4 and J is TRBJ2-3, with 12 bases fitting TRBD2. V lost 3 bases to trimming and J lost 2 bases; unmatched junction nucleotides: 4. Germline V gene lookup returns CDR1 SGHNT and CDR2 YYREEE (reference sequence). The CDR3 runs to 16 residues. CDR3: CASSSGLAGNTDTQYF. Here the CDR3 DNA reads TGTGCCAGCAGCTCCGGACTAGCGGGGAACACAGATACGCAGTATTTT.

This chain connects TRBV7-9 to TRBJ2-6; 9 nucleotides line up with TRBD2. The V and J ends lost 2 bases and 0 bases, in that order; junction bases with no gene match: 8. CDR1 and CDR2 from the germline V gene are SEHNR and FQNEAQ (reference sequence). The CDR3 has 19 amino acids. This CDR3 reads CASSLLTSGPSSGANVLTF. The CDR3 DNA is TGTGCCAGCAGCTTATTGACTAGCGGACCATCCTCTGGGGCCAACGTCCTGACTTTC.

This sequence joins TRBV11-2 and TRBJ2-6, with D unresolved. The V end was cut by 0 bases, the J end by 0 bases, with 18 bases between. The germline V gene has CDR1 SGHAT and CDR2 FQNNGV. This CDR3 comprises 20 residues. CDR3 region: CASSLEATGFPFSGANVLTF. The CDR3 DNA reads TGTGCCAGCAGCTTAGAGGCGACGGGTTTCCCATTCTCTGGGGCCAACGTCCTGACTTTC.

This clone was detected only a few times. The chain employs TRBV7-9 and TRBJ1-5, with D tentatively TRBD1 (6 bases). Trimming stripped 2 bases from V and 0 bases from J, with 11 bases between. Germline assignment: CDR1 SEHNR and CDR2 FQNEAQ (reference sequence). The CDR3 loop spans 16 amino acids. The CDR3 coding sequence is TGTGCCAGCAGCTTATACAGGGCCCATAGCAATCAGCCCCAGCATTTT. Translation gives CASSLYRAHSNQPQHF.

The CDR3 region is CASRGTGAEAFF. CDR3 bases: TGTGCCAGCAGGGGGACAGGAGCAGAAGCTTTCTTT. J is TRBJ1-1 and V is TRBV27; 8 bases fit TRBD1. Germline V gene sequence: CDR1 MNHEY, CDR2 SMNVEV (reference sequence). The V segment lost 6 bases and the J segment 8 bases; nucleotides outside the gene matches: 5. The CDR3 is 12 amino acids.

This chain's CDR3 is CASSQDPWEPAPEQYF. The CDR3 coding sequence is TGCGCCAGCAGCCAAGACCCCTGGGAGCCAGCACCCGAGCAGTACTTC. The rearrangement joins TRBV4-1 to TRBJ2-7, with a weak D call TRBD2 (5 bases). V was cut by 0 bases and J by 6 bases, with 18 bases left in between. CDR1 and CDR2 (germline): MGHRA, YSYEKL. This CDR3 region has 16 residues.

The chain couples TRBV4-2 to TRBJ2-1; 12 bases agree with TRBD2. The germline V gene has CDR1 LGHNA and CDR2 YNFKEQ. V shed 1 base and J 7 bases; nucleotides not matched to a gene: 8. The CDR3 is 17 amino acids. The CDR3 loop is CASSQVSSGGADNEQFF. CDR3 DNA sequence: TGTGCCAGCAGCCAAGTCTCTAGCGGGGGGGCCGATAATGAGCAGTTCTTC.

The gene calls are TRBV4-1 and TRBJ1-6; D call uncertain. The CDR3 length is 18 residues. V was clipped by 0 bases and J by 1 base, with 13 bases between them. CDR1 is MGHRA, CDR2 YSYEKL, per germline. The DNA for the CDR3 is TGCGCCAGCAGCCAAGATCATGCGGGAGCATCCTATAATTCACCCCTCCACTTT. The encoded protein is CASSQDHAGASYNSPLHF.

This chain links TRBV6-4 with TRBJ1-5; 12 bases map to TRBD1. The CDR3 consists of 16 residues. CDR1 is MRHNA and CDR2 is SNTAGT in the germline V gene. V lost 5 bases, J lost 2 bases, and 4 bases stayed unmatched. The CDR3 nucleotides read TGTGCCAGCAGTCCGGGACAGGGGGCCGGCAATCAGCCCCAGCATTTT. This gives the protein CASSPGQGAGNQPQHF.

This clone was observed a single time. The rearrangement joins TRBV7-2 to TRBJ1-2; D not certain. The V gene's germline CDR1 is SGHTA and CDR2 FQGNSA. The CDR3 loop spans 15 amino acids. V was trimmed by 5 bases and J by 3 bases, leaving 16 bases between them. The CDR3 DNA reads as TGTGCCAGCAGCCCGGACGGGGAATCGGACTATGGCTACACCTTC. Its translation is CASSPDGESDYGYTF.

CDR3 amino acids: CASSRPGTEAFF. The CDR3 nucleotides read TGTGCCAGCAGCCGCCCGGGGACTGAAGCTTTCTTT. The chain uses TRBV2 and TRBJ1-1; no clear D. CDR3 length: 12 residues. V dropped 6 bases and J dropped 5 bases, with 10 bases sitting between them. In germline, CDR1 is SNHLY, CDR2 FYNNEI.